These 28 T cell receptor beta chains were sequenced from one sample in a study of CD8 T cells in ankylosing spondylitis. TCRdb re-analysed the 5' RACE reads in MiXCR, keeping a single row per CDR3 protein. Among 250,000 to 300,000 distinct CDR3 sequences listed, 20% were seen once. The specimen sequenced was blood, either unsorted or a sorted T cell fraction (not recorded which). The source of these receptors is a male donor with ankylosing spondylitis or in good health (not recorded which).

The rearrangement links TRBV29-1 to TRBJ2-7; D is unclear. This CDR3 has 12 amino acids. In germline, CDR1 is SQVTM, CDR2 ANQGSEA. The V and J ends lost 2 bases and 2 bases respectively, with 7 bases between them. The CDR3 spells CSVERRAYEQYV. The CDR3, as DNA: TGCAGCGTTGAACGCAGAGCCTACGAGCAGTACGTC.

This chain links TRBV5-1 with TRBJ1-1; D unclear. In germline, CDR1 is SGHRS, CDR2 YFSETQ. Between the trimmed V and J ends, which lost 2 bases and 0 bases, there was a span of 8 bases. The length of the CDR3 is 14 residues. CDR3 nucleotides: TGCGCCAGCAGCTTTTTAGGAATGAACACTGAAGCTTTCTTT. This gives the protein CASSFLGMNTEAFF. The full variable domain, in which reference TRBV5-1 and TRBJ1-1 provide the parts outside the CDR3, is KAGVTQTPRYLIKTRGQQVTLSCSPISGHRSVSWYQQTPGQGLQFLFEYFSETQRNKGNFPGRFSGRQFSNSRSEMNVSTLELGDSALYLCASSFLGMNTEAFFGQGTRLTVV.

This clonotype was counted only a few times. The rearrangement links TRBV5-1 to TRBJ1-1; D is ambiguous. The germline gives CDR1 SGHRS, CDR2 YFSETQ. The CDR3 has 15 residues. The V and J ends lost 4 bases and 4 bases respectively, with 17 bases between them. The CDR3, as DNA: TGCGCCAGCAGCATAACGCGCGGGGTGCGCACTGAAGCTTTCTTT. Its translation is CASSITRGVRTEAFF.

This clonotype turned up a few times. This chain joins TRBV14 and TRBJ2-1, with D possibly matching TRBD2 (5 bases). The V gene's germline CDR1 is SGHDN and CDR2 FVKESK. V lost 1 base and J lost 6, with 13 bases in between. This CDR3 is built from 15 residues. The CDR3 reads CASSQVTIATNEQFF. CDR3 in DNA: TGTGCCAGCAGCCAAGTTACTATAGCGACCAATGAGCAGTTCTTC.

This clonotype was counted only a few times. The gene calls are TRBV6-1 and TRBJ1-4; D uncertain. The germline V and J ends were trimmed by 10 bases and 9 bases, with 18 bases remaining between them. Germline V gene sequence: CDR1 MNHNS, CDR2 SASEGT. This CDR3 comprises 13 residues. CDR3 sequence (DNA): TGTGCCACCCAGAACCCCACAAGGAAAAAACTGTTTTTT. Translation gives CATQNPTRKKLFF.

This clonotype was counted many times. The chain employs TRBV12-3 or TRBV12-4 and TRBJ2-1; 7 nucleotides align to TRBD1. The CDR3 spans 14 residues. V dropped 6 bases and J dropped 3; count of bases not matched to a gene: 5. The CDR3 protein is CASRPGQNYNEQFF. The CDR3 DNA reads TGTGCCAGCAGGCCGGGACAGAACTACAATGAGCAGTTCTTC.

This clonotype occurred a few times. V and J are TRBV21-1 and TRBJ2-5; no DNA check was done on the table's D call, TRBD1. TRBV21-1 is tagged as a pseudogene. This CDR3 region has 12 residues. The CDR3 is CARVAGVGTQYF. CDR3 bases: TGTGCCAGGGTGGCAGGGGTGGGGACCCAGTACTTC.

This clonotype has more than one count but fewer than ten. The chain carries TRBV5-1 and TRBJ2-4, with 9 bases fitting TRBD1. CDR1 is SGHRS, CDR2 YFSETQ, per germline. V dropped 2 bases and J dropped 6; count of bases not matched to a gene: 6. The CDR3 runs 15 residues. This CDR3 reads CASSLRTGESNIQYF. The CDR3 nucleotides read TGCGCCAGCAGCTTACGGACAGGGGAATCAAACATTCAGTACTTC.

The chain combines TRBV5-1 with TRBJ2-1; 9 bases map to TRBD2. V shed 1 base, J shed 5 bases, and the junction held 4 bases outside the gene matches. The CDR3 has 15 amino acids. Germline CDR1 and CDR2: SGHRS and YFSETQ. CDR3 sequence reads: CASSLLAGRDNEQFF. The CDR3 nucleotides read TGCGCCAGCAGCTTGCTAGCGGGGAGAGACAATGAGCAGTTCTTC.

The chain carries TRBV5-1 and TRBJ2-3; the D is unclear. In germline, CDR1 is SGHRS, CDR2 YFSETQ. The CDR3 covers 14 residues. V lost 0 bases, J lost 1 base, and 6 bases lay in between. The CDR3, as DNA: TGCGCCAGCAGCTTGGCCGTCGGCACAGATACGCAGTATTTT. The encoded protein is CASSLAVGTDTQYF.

This clonotype was seen only a few times. The chain carries TRBV7-2 and TRBJ2-1; D possibly corresponds to TRBD1 (6 bases). In germline, CDR1 is SGHTA, CDR2 FQGNSA. The CDR3 loop spans 16 amino acids. With 5 bases removed from V and 0 bases from J, the gap between germline ends came to 14 bases. CDR3 DNA sequence: TGTGCCAGCAGCATCTACAGGGTGAGCTCCTACAATGAGCAGTTCTTC. This translates into CASSIYRVSSYNEQFF. Using reference TRBV7-2 and TRBJ2-1 for the parts outside the CDR3, the full variable domain is GAGVSQSPSNKVTEKGKDVELRCDPISGHTALYWYRQSLGQGLEFLIYFQGNSAPDKSGLPSDRFSAERTGGSVSTLTIQRTQQEDSAVYLCASSIYRVSSYNEQFFGPGTRLTVL.

This sequence joins TRBV12-3 or TRBV12-4 and TRBJ1-2, with 7 nucleotides matching TRBD1. CDR3 length equals 16 residues. Trimming took 6 bases from V and 6 from J; bases not matched to a gene: 16. CDR3 sequence reads: CASSLTQGFGLDGYTF. The CDR3 nucleotides are TGTGCCAGCAGCCTTACACAGGGGTTCGGATTGGATGGCTACACCTTC.

The chain has TRBV13 and TRBJ2-2; tentative D call: TRBD1 (6 bases). This CDR3 is 19 amino acids long. With 5 bases removed from V and 6 bases from J, the gap between germline ends came to 28 bases. Germline V gene sequence: CDR1 PRHDT, CDR2 FYEKMQ (reference sequence). The CDR3 sequence: CASSPRVSGDNHRAGELFF. CDR3 nucleotides: TGTGCCAGCAGCCCCAGAGTATCCGGGGACAACCATCGCGCCGGGGAGCTGTTTTTT.

There are a few counts of this clonotype. V and J are TRBV5-1 and TRBJ2-1; D unresolved. V was clipped by 6 bases and J by 6 bases, with 13 bases between them. Germline lookup yields CDR1 SGHRS and CDR2 YFSETQ. The CDR3 runs 13 residues. CDR3 region: CASTPTWSNEQFF. CDR3 nucleotide sequence: TGCGCCAGCACCCCCACGTGGAGCAATGAGCAGTTCTTC.

The chain employs TRBV12-3 or TRBV12-4 and TRBJ1-1; D is uncertain. This CDR3 has 14 residues. V lost 5 bases, J lost 3 bases, and 13 bases lay in between. The CDR3 nucleotides are TGTGCCAGCAGTGGGAGTGGGGAATACACTGAAGCTTTCTTT. Translation gives CASSGSGEYTEAFF.

At least ten counts were recorded for this clonotype. The chain has TRBV29-1 and TRBJ2-1; D possibly corresponds to TRBD1 (6 bases). Between the trimmed V and J ends, which lost 5 bases and 4 bases, there was a span of 18 bases. The CDR3 runs 15 residues. Germline CDR1 is SQVTM and CDR2 is ANQGSEA. CDR3 in amino acids: CSVQGTFIPYNEQFF. Here the CDR3 DNA reads TGCAGCGTTCAGGGGACATTTATCCCGTACAATGAGCAGTTCTTC.

There are a few counts of this clonotype. The V and J genes are TRBV5-8 and TRBJ2-2; D remains ambiguous. Germline V gene lookup returns CDR1 SGHTS and CDR2 YDEGEE. The CDR3 covers 13 residues. The V end was cut by 7 bases, the J end by 0 bases, with 7 bases between. CDR3 sequence (DNA): TGTGCCAGCCGCTGGTCGAACACCGGGGAGCTGTTTTTT. It yields the protein CASRWSNTGELFF.

This clonotype has a handful of counts. V gene TRBV20-1 combines with J gene TRBJ2-5; D gene ambiguous. V lost 5 bases to trimming and J lost 7 bases, with 17 bases between them. Per the germline V gene, CDR1 is DFQATT and CDR2 is SNEGSKA (reference sequence). CDR3 length: 13 amino acids. The CDR3 is CSAGRAVEGTQYF. CDR3 sequence (DNA): TGCAGTGCTGGCCGGGCCGTCGAAGGGACCCAGTACTTC.

Remarks on this clonotype: Given a much more abundant clone one base away, this may be a read error. The chain couples TRBV4-2 to TRBJ2-2; D perhaps matches TRBD1 (5 bases). The length of the CDR3 is 16 residues. CDR1 is LGHNA, CDR2 YNFKEQ, per germline. As DNA, the CDR3 is TGTGCCAACAGCCAAGATCAGGGATGGGACACCGGGGAGCTGTTTTTT. It specifies CANSQDQGWDTGELFF.

This clonotype was counted ten times or more. The rearrangement joins TRBV12-3 or TRBV12-4 to TRBJ2-2; D not resolved. The CDR3 is 13 residues long. The V gene lost 3 bases and the J gene lost 0 bases, with 2 bases spanning the gap. The CDR3 loop reads CASSFTNTGELFF. CDR3 coding DNA: TGTGCCAGCAGTTTCACGAACACCGGGGAGCTGTTTTTT.

The V gene is TRBV20-1, the J gene TRBJ1-4, with 8 bases fitting TRBD1. Germline V CDR1 and CDR2: DFQATT, SNEGSKA (reference sequence). CDR3 length: 19 residues. The trim removed 0 bases at V and 4 bases at J, leaving 16 bases unmatched. DNA for the CDR3: TGCAGTGCTAGAGATCCAAGAGTGACAGGGGTCGGCTTTAATGAAAAACTGTTTTTT. Its translation: CSARDPRVTGVGFNEKLFF.

This clonotype showed up just a few times. This chain connects TRBV6-2 or TRBV6-3 to TRBJ2-5; D unclear. The V and J ends lost 4 bases and 5 bases respectively, with 14 bases between them. This CDR3 is 14 amino acids long. The germline V gene has CDR1 MNHEY and CDR2 SVGEGT. Written as DNA, the CDR3 is TGTGCCAGCAGTTTGCGGCCCAGCCCGGAGACCCAGTACTTC. It yields the protein CASSLRPSPETQYF.

The V gene is TRBV29-1, the J gene TRBJ2-1; D might be TRBD1 (6 bases). Trimming removed 3 bases at V and 0 bases at J, with 12 bases between. The germline V gene has CDR1 SQVTM and CDR2 ANQGSEA. This CDR3 is 15 amino acids long. The CDR3 sequence is CSVDGQLSSYNEQFF. DNA for the CDR3: TGCAGCGTTGATGGACAGTTAAGCTCCTACAATGAGCAGTTCTTC.

This clonotype was picked up many times. The chain links TRBV5-6 to TRBJ2-7; TRBD1 agrees at 8 bases. CDR3 length: 15 residues. V dropped 4 bases and J dropped 0; count of bases not matched to a gene: 6. The germline V gene encodes CDR1 SGHDT and CDR2 YYEEEE. DNA for the CDR3: TGTGCCAGCAGCGGACCGACAGGGGTCTCCTACGAGCAGTACGTC. This translates into CASSGPTGVSYEQYV.

This chain links TRBV7-6 with TRBJ2-2; 14 nucleotides agree with TRBD2. The CDR3 is 19 residues long. Germline V gives CDR1 SGHVS, CDR2 FNYEAQ. V shed 6 bases and J 1 base; nucleotides not matched to a gene: 10. CDR3 loop: CASRPTGLAGDWNTGELFF. The CDR3 nucleotides are TGTGCCAGCAGACCGACGGGACTAGCGGGAGACTGGAACACCGGGGAGCTGTTTTTT.

This chain links TRBV7-9 with TRBJ1-6, with a weak D call TRBD1 (5 bases). Trimming cost V 4 bases and J 11 bases, with 12 bases left between them. CDR3 length equals 13 residues. CDR1 SEHNR and CDR2 FQNEAQ come from the germline V gene (reference sequence). CDR3 nucleotide sequence: TGTGCCAGCAGCTCCGGGGGGGGTACACCCCTCCACTTT. This codes for CASSSGGGTPLHF.

The chain has TRBV2 and TRBJ2-3, with D uncertain. Looked up from germline, CDR1 is SNHLY and CDR2 is FYNNEI. Trimming took 5 bases from V and 9 from J, leaving 12 bases between them. The CDR3 is made up of 12 amino acids. As DNA, the CDR3 is TGTGCCAGCAGTTCGGACGGCAGAACGCAGTATTTT. Amino acid sequence: CASSSDGRTQYF.

This clonotype has a handful of counts. The genes are TRBV28 and TRBJ2-5; 7 bases align to TRBD2. The CDR3 extends over 17 amino acids. In germline, CDR1 is MDHEN, CDR2 SYDVKM. The trim removed 1 base at V and 1 base at J, leaving 9 bases unmatched. The CDR3 bases are TGTGCCAGCAGTTTATTGACTGGGGCTAGCGGCCAAGAGACCCAGTACTTC. This translates into CASSLLTGASGQETQYF.